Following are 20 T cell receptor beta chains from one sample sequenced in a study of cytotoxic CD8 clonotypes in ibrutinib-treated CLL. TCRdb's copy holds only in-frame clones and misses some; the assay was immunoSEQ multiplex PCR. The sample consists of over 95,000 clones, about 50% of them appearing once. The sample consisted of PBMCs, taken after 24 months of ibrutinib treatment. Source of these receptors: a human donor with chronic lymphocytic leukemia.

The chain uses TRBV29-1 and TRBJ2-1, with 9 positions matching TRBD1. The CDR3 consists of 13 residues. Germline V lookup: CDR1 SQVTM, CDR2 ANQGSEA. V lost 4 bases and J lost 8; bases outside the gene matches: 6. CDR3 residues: CSVALTGGHEQFF. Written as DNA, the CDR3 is TGCAGCGTTGCCCTTACAGGGGGCCATGAGCAGTTCTTC.

CDR3 sequence: CASSSGQGYAYGYTF. CDR3 DNA sequence: TGTGCCAGCAGCTCTGGACAGGGGTATGCCTATGGCTACACCTTC. The gene calls are TRBV7-9 and TRBJ1-2; 9 positions agree with TRBD1. The V segment lost 4 bases and the J segment 4 bases; nucleotides outside the gene matches: 7. The CDR3 totals 15 residues. Per germline, CDR1 SEHNR and CDR2 FQNEAQ (reference sequence).

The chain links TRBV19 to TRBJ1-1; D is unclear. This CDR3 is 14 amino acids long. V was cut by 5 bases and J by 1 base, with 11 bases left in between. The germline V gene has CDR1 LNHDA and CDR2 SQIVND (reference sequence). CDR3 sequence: CASSAPFANTEAFF. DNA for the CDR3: TGTGCCAGTAGTGCCCCTTTTGCGAACACTGAAGCTTTCTTT.

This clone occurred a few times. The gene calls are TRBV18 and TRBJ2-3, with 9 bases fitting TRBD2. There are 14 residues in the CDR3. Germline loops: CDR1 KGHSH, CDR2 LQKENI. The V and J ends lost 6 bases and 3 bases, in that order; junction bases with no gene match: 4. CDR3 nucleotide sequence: TGTGCCAGCTCGAGCGGGGGGTCGACAGATACGCAGTATTTT. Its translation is CASSSGGSTDTQYF.

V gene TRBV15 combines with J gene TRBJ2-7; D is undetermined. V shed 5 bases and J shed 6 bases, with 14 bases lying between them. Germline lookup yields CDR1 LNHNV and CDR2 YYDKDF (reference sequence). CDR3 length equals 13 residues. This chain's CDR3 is CATSSRAQPEQYF. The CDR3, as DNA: TGTGCCACCAGCTCTAGGGCCCAACCCGAGCAGTACTTC.

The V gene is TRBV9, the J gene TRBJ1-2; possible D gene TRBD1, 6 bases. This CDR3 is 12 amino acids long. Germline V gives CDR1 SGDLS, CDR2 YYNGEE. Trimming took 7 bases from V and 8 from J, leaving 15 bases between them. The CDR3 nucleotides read TGTGCCAGCCGAGGGTGGGGGCTCGGCTACACCTTC. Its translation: CASRGWGLGYTF.

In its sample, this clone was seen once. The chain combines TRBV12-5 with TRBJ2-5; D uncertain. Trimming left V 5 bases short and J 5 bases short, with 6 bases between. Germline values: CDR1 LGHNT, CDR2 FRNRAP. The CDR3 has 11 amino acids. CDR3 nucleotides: TGTGCTAGTGGTATAAGCGAGACCCAGTACTTC. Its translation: CASGISETQYF.

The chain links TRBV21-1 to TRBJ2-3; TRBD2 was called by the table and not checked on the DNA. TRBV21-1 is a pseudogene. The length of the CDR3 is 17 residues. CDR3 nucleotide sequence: TGTGCCAGCAGCAAAGCGAACCTAGCGGGAGCCACAGATACGCAGTATTTT. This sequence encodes CASSKANLAGATDTQYF.

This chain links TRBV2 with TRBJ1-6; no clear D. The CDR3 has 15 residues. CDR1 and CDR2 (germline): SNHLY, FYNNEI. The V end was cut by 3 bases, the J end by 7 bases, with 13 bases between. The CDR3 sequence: CASSEQVMSNSPLHF. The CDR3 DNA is TGTGCCAGCAGTGAGCAGGTCATGTCGAATTCACCCCTCCACTTT.

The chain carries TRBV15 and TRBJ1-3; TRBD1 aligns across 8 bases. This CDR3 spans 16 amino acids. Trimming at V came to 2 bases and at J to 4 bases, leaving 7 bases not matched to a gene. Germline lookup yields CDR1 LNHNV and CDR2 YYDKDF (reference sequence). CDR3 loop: CATSRKTGVAGNTIYF. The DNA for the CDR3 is TGTGCCACCAGCAGAAAGACAGGGGTTGCAGGAAACACCATATATTTT.

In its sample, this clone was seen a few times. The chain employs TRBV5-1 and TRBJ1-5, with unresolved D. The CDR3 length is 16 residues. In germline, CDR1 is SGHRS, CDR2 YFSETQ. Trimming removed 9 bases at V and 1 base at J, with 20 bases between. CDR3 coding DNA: TGCGCCAATACACGGGCAGGCCGGGTAAGCAATCAGCCCCAGCATTTT. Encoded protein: CANTRAGRVSNQPQHF.

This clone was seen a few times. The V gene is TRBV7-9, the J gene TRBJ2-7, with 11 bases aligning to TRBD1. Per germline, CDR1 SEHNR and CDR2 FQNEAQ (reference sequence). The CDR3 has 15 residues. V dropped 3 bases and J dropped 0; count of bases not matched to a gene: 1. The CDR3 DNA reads TGTGCCAGCAGCTTTGGGACAGGGGGCTCCTACGAGCAGTACTTC. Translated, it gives CASSFGTGGSYEQYF. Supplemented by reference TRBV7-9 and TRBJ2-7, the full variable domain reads DTGVSQNPRHKITKRGQNVTFRCDPISEHNRLYWYRQTLGQGPEFLTYFQNEAQLEKSRLLSDRFSAERPKGSFSTLEIQRTEQGDSAMYLCASSFGTGGSYEQYFGPGTRLTVT.

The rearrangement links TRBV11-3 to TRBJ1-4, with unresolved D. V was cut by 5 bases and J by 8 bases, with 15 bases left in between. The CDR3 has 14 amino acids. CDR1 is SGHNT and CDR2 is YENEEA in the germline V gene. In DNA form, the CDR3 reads TGTGCCAGCAGCGGCGGGCTACTCGAGGAAAAACTGTTTTTT. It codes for CASSGGLLEEKLFF.

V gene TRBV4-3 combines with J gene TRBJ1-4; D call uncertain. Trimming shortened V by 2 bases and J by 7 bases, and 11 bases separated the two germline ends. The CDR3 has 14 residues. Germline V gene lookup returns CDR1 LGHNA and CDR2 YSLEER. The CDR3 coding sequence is TGCGCCAGCAGCCAATATAGGGTCAGTGAAAAACTGTTTTTT. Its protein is CASSQYRVSEKLFF.

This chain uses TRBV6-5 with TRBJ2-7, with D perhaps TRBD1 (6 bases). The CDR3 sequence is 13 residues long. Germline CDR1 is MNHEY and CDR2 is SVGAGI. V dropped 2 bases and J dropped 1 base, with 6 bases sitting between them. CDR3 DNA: TGTGCCAGCAGTTACAGGGGGTCCTACGAGCAGTACTTC. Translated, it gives CASSYRGSYEQYF.

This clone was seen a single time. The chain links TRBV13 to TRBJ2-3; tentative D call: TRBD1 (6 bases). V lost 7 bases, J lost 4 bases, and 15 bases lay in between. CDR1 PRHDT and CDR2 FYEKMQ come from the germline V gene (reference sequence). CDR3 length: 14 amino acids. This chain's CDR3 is CASTDRLVADTQYF. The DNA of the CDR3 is TGTGCCAGCACCGACAGGCTGGTCGCAGATACGCAGTATTTT.

For the CDR3, the DNA is TGTGCCAGCAGCGTAGCGGGGAGGACTGAAGCTTTCTTT. It specifies CASSVAGRTEAFF. This chain uses TRBV9 with TRBJ1-1; D gene unclear. Trimming removed 0 bases at V and 5 bases at J, with 8 bases between. CDR1 and CDR2 (germline): SGDLS, YYNGEE. The CDR3 has 13 residues.

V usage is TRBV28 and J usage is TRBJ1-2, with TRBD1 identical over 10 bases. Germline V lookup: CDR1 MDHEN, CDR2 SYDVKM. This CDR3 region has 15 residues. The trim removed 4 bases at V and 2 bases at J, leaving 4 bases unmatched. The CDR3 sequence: CASSSPGQGNYGYTF. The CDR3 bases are TGTGCCAGCAGTTCCCCGGGACAGGGGAACTATGGCTACACCTTC.

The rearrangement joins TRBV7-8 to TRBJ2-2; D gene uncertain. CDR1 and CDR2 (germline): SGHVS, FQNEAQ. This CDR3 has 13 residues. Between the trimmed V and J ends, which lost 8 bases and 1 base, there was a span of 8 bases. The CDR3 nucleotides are TGTGCCAGCCTTCCCGGGAACACCGGGGAGCTGTTTTTT. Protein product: CASLPGNTGELFF.

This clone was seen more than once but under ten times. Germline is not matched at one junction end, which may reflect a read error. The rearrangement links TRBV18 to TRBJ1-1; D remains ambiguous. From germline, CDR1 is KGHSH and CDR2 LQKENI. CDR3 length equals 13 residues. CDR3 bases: TGTGCCAGCTCACCGGGCCCGAACAATGAAGCTTTCTTT. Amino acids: CASSPGPNNEAFF.